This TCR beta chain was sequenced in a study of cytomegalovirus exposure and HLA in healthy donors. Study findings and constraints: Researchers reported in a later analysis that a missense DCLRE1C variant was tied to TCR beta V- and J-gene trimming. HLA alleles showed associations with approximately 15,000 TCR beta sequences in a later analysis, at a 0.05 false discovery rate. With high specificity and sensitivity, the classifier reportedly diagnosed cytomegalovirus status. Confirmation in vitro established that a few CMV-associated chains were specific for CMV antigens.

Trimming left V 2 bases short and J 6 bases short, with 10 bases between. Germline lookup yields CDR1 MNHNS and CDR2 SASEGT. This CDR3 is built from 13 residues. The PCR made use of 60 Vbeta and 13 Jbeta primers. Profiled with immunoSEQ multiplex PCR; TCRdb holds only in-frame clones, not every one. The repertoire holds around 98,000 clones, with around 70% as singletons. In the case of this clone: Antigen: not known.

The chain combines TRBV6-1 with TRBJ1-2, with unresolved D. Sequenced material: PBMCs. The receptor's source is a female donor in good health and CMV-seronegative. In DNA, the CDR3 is TGTGCCAGCAGTGAAAGCCGGGTGGATGGCTACACCTTC. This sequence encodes CASSESRVDGYTF.